This T cell receptor (beta chain) was found in a study of neurological immune-mediated disorders. The time point was: longitudinal time-point 3. This clonotype was seen at least ten times. TCRdb processed the 5' RACE reads anew with MiXCR; each CDR3 protein has one entry. The sample shows roughly 50,000 distinct CDR3 sequences, over 9.5% of them seen only once. Trimming stripped 6 bases from V and 4 bases from J, with 12 bases between. CDR3 length equals 13 residues. The chain uses TRBV12-3 or TRBV12-4 and TRBJ2-5; D is unclear. The TCR comes from a male donor with HTLV-1-associated myelopathy (HAM/TSP). What was sequenced was PBMCs. The DNA of the CDR3 is TGTGCCAGCAGCCCCACACATCCAGAGACCCAGTACTTC. Its protein is CASSPTHPETQYF.